The T cell receptor (beta chain) described here comes from a study of CD8 T cells in Susac syndrome. About the study: Patients with Susac syndrome were therapy-naive, on corticosteroids, or on intravenous immunoglobulin alone at the time that blood was drawn.

The T cells that were sequenced for TCR beta were CD8+ and CD4+ cells from blood. RNA totalling roughly 0.45 to 1 ug underwent reverse transcription with random hexamers. TCR beta CDR3 was amplified by immunoSEQ covering 54 Vbeta and 13 Jbeta. TCRdb re-called the immunoSEQ multiplex PCR reads with MiXCR, one entry per CDR3 protein. The sample consists of under 150,000 distinct CDR3 sequences, roughly 94% of them appearing once. Sequencing was performed on CD4+ T cells from PBMCs. This clonotype was sampled from a human donor with Susac syndrome.

The CDR3 sequence: CASSLMTSTDTQYF. DNA of the CDR3: TGTGCCAGCAGCTTAATGACGAGCACAGATACGCAGTATTTT. The chain is built from TRBV7-2 and TRBJ2-3; D gene uncertain. The CDR3 covers 14 residues. Looked up from germline, CDR1 is SGHTA and CDR2 is FQGNSA. The ends were cut back, 2 bases at V and 0 bases at J, with 6 bases in the middle.